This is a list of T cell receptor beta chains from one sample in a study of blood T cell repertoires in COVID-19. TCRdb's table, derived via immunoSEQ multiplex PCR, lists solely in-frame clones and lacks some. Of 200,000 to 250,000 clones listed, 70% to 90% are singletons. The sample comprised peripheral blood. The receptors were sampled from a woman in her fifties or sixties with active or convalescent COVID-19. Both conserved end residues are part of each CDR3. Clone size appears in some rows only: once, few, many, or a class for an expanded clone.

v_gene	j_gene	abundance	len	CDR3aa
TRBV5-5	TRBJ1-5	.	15	CASSSRGYSNQPQHF
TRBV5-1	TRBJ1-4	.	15	CASSLEGSANEKLFF
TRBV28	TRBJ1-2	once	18	CASSLPSRDRGTNYGYTF
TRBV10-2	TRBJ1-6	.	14	CARDRTGFNSPLHF
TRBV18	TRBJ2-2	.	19	CASSPILTSGGAYTGELFF
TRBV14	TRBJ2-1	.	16	CASSQGSGFSYNEQFF
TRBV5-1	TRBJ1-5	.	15	CASSFTGLGNQPQHF
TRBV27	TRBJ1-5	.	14	CASSLHRNNQPQHF
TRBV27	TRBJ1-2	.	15	CASSSRTGVPYGYTF
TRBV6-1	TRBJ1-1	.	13	CASSEAQATEAFF
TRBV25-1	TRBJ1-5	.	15	CASSESAGSNQPQHF
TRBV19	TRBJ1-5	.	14	CASRGREGDQPQHF
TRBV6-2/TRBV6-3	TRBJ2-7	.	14	CASSYLRGSYEQYF
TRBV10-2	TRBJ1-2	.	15	CASSLQPGQSYGYTF
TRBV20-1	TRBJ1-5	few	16	CSASVSGGQSNQPQHF
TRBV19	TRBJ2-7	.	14	CASSDLAGTYEQYF
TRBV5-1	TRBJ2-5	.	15	CASSLDAGPQETQYF
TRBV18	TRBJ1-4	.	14	CASSPTRDTEKLFF
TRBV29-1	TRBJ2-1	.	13	CSVPGLWSNEQFF
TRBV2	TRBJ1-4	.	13	CASSDRGGEKLFF
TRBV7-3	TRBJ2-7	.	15	CASSQLAGGPHEQYF
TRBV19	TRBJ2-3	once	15	CASKVLGVPTDTQYF
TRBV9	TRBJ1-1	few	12	CASSQGGNEAFF
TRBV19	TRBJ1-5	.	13	CASSIDRDQPQHF
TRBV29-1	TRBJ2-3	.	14	CSGGLAGVTDTQYF
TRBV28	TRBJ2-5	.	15	CASSLGRGYQETQYF
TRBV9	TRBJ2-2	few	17	CASSGLPLAGDTGELFF
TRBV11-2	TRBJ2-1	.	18	CASSLVGRGLALYNEQFF
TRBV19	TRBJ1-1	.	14	CASSSQGRGTEAFF
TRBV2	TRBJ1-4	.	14	CASSTGVTNEKLFF
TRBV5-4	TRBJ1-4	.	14	CASSSTGANEKLFF
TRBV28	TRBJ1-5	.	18	CASSSPGAVPRSNQPQHF
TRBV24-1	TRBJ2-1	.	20	CATSFGGSSLAGGPRNEQFF
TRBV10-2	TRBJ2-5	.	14	CASTATSGFGTQYF
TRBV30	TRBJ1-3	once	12	CAWSNSGNTIYF
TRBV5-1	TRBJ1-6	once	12	CASRTGGSPLHF
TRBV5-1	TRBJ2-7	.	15	CASSVSSGQLYEQYF
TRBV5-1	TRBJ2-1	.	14	CASSLRTSTNEQFF
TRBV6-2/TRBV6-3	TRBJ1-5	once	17	CASSLTNQGRGNQPQHF
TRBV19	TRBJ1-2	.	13	CASTMEQGYGYTF
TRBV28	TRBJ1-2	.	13	CASSFQGVYGYTF
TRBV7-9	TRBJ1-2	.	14	CASSPLGQGSGYTF
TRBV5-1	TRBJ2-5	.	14	CASGGGSGAETQYF
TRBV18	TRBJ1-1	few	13	CASSPTGNTEAFF
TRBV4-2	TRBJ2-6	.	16	CASSQEEGAGANVLTF